The 30 T cell receptor beta chains below come from one sample, sequenced in a study of T-cell reconstitution after alpha-beta-depleted transplantation in children. Preparation of the TCRbeta library used unique molecular identifiers. TCRdb re-called the PCR reads with MiXCR, one entry per CDR3 protein. Among around 490,000 distinct CDR3 sequences listed, about an eighth were seen once. The sequences come from PBMCs, mostly from graft donor cells, collected 180 days after TCRalphabeta/CD19-depleted stem cell transplant. These receptors were collected from a female patient between 2 and 15 years old who had a stem cell transplant for aplastic anemia, so the T cells may come from the graft donor.

V usage is TRBV4-1 and J usage is TRBJ2-3; 9 bases map to TRBD2. From germline, CDR1 is MGHRA and CDR2 YSYEKL. There are 17 residues in the CDR3. Trimming took 6 bases from V and 2 from J; bases not matched to a gene: 12. DNA for the CDR3: TGCGCCAGCAGGACTAGCGGAACGCTCAACCCCACAGATACGCAGTATTTT. It is translated as CASRTSGTLNPTDTQYF.

In this sample, this clonotype turned up a few times. The rearrangement uses TRBV4-3 and TRBJ2-1; the D is unclear. The CDR3 runs to 17 residues. Germline V gene sequence: CDR1 LGHNA, CDR2 YSLEER. Between the trimmed V and J ends, which lost 0 bases and 4 bases, there was a span of 16 bases. The CDR3 is CASSQDRARAAYNEQFF. DNA of the CDR3: TGCGCCAGCAGCCAAGATAGGGCTCGGGCGGCTTACAATGAGCAGTTCTTC.

The chain joins TRBV10-3 to TRBJ1-2, with TRBD1 as a possible D gene (5 bases). V was pared by 8 bases and J by 8 bases, with 15 bases between. The CDR3 extends over 12 amino acids. Germline loops: CDR1 ENHRY, CDR2 SYGVKD. Written as DNA, the CDR3 is TGTGCCATCCTGGGGCAGGGTCAGGGCTACACCTTC. This gives the protein CAILGQGQGYTF.

This chain connects TRBV19 to TRBJ1-5, with a possible D match to TRBD1 (5 bases). V lost 3 bases to trimming and J lost 0 bases, with 12 bases between them. This CDR3 is 16 amino acids long. The germline CDR1 and CDR2 sequences are LNHDA and SQIVND (reference sequence). The CDR3 region is CASSIKGVYSNQPQHF. Here the CDR3 DNA reads TGTGCCAGTAGTATCAAAGGGGTTTATAGCAATCAGCCCCAGCATTTT.

This clonotype was counted many times. V and J are TRBV27 and TRBJ1-5, with no clear D. The germline V gene encodes CDR1 MNHEY and CDR2 SMNVEV (reference sequence). Trimming took 2 bases from V and 3 from J, leaving 8 bases between them. CDR3 length equals 14 residues. The CDR3 DNA reads TGTGCCAGCAGTTTACCCGGATACAATCAGCCCCAGCATTTT. As protein: CASSLPGYNQPQHF.

In its sample, this clonotype was seen a few times. This chain uses TRBV29-1 with TRBJ2-5, with D unclear. V gave up 6 bases and J gave up 9 bases, with 11 bases separating them. CDR3 size: 10 residues. The germline V gene has CDR1 SQVTM and CDR2 ANQGSEA. The chain's CDR3 is CSVGPNAQYF. DNA of the CDR3: TGCAGCGTCGGCCCAAATGCCCAGTACTTC. Looking up the rest from reference TRBV29-1 and TRBJ2-5 gives the full variable domain: SAVISQKPSRDICQRGTSLTIQCQVDSQVTMMFWYRQQPGQSLTLIATANQGSEATYESGFVIDKFPISRPNLTFSTLTVSNMSPEDSSIYLCSVGPNAQYFGPGTRLLVL.

CDR3: CARFDGGGYTF. CDR3 bases: TGTGCCAGATTTGATGGGGGTGGCTACACCTTC. J is TRBJ1-2 and V is TRBV7-9, with D possibly being TRBD1 (5 bases). V dropped 9 bases and J dropped 7 bases, with 12 bases sitting between them. In germline, CDR1 is SEHNR, CDR2 FQNEAQ (reference sequence). CDR3 length: 11 residues.

The chain couples TRBV7-9 to TRBJ2-1, with 7 positions matching TRBD1. Trimming at V came to 2 bases and at J to 4 bases, leaving 5 bases not matched to a gene. CDR3 length: 15 residues. Germline CDR1 is SEHNR and CDR2 is FQNEAQ (reference sequence). The CDR3 DNA reads as TGTGCCAGCAGCTTATCCGGGACAGTTTACAATGAGCAGTTCTTC. Its protein product is CASSLSGTVYNEQFF.

Only a few counts were recorded for this clonotype. This chain connects TRBV15 to TRBJ2-2, with D maybe TRBD2 (6 bases). CDR1 is LNHNV and CDR2 is YYDKDF in the germline V gene (reference sequence). CDR3 size: 16 residues. Trimming cost V 0 bases and J 0 bases, with 8 bases left between them. CDR3 protein: CATSREAGANTGELFF. DNA of the CDR3: TGTGCCACCAGCAGAGAAGCGGGCGCGAACACCGGGGAGCTGTTTTTT.

This clonotype has a single count. This rearrangement joins TRBV12-3 or TRBV12-4 to TRBJ1-5, with a tentative D call TRBD1 (6 bases). Trimming cost V 2 bases and J 0 bases, with 14 bases left between them. This CDR3 has 17 amino acids. For the CDR3, the DNA is TGTGCCAGCAGTTTAACCCTACAGGGAAATAGCAATCAGCCCCAGCATTTT. This sequence encodes CASSLTLQGNSNQPQHF.

This clonotype showed up many times. The chain uses TRBV10-3 and TRBJ2-1; D is possibly TRBD1 or TRBD2 (6 bases each). CDR3 length: 16 amino acids. The germline gives CDR1 ENHRY, CDR2 SYGVKD. The V end was cut by 3 bases, the J end by 5 bases, with 17 bases between. The CDR3 coding sequence is TGTGCCATCAGTGAACAGGGTCTAGCGCTAGACAATGAGCAGTTCTTC. This encodes CAISEQGLALDNEQFF.

This clonotype was observed a few times. This chain connects TRBV19 to TRBJ2-3; D may be TRBD2 (5 bases). The CDR3 contains 13 residues. Germline loops: CDR1 LNHDA, CDR2 SQIVND (reference sequence). V was trimmed by 6 bases and J by 0 bases, leaving 7 bases between them. CDR3 DNA: TGTGCCAGTAGACGCGGGAGCACAGATACGCAGTATTTT. Protein sequence: CASRRGSTDTQYF.

This clonotype was detected only a few times. The chain employs TRBV15 and TRBJ1-5; D is uncertain. Trimming shortened V by 0 bases and J by 6 bases, and 6 bases separated the two germline ends. The CDR3 loop spans 13 amino acids. Germline V gene data show CDR1 as LNHNV and CDR2 as YYDKDF (reference sequence). The CDR3 region has the DNA TGTGCCACCAGCAGAGATCTCCCTCAGCCCCAGCATTTT. Translating it yields CATSRDLPQPQHF.

The J gene is TRBJ2-7, the V gene TRBV19; 9 bases are a match to TRBD2. Germline CDR1 is LNHDA and CDR2 is SQIVND (reference sequence). CDR3 length: 14 amino acids. The CDR3 reads CASSVGAGGYEHYV. The DNA for the CDR3 is TGTGCCAGTAGCGTCGGAGCGGGAGGATACGAGCATTACGTC.

The rearrangement links TRBV7-9 to TRBJ2-7, with D unresolved. The CDR3 spans 14 residues. Germline V gene data show CDR1 as SEHNR and CDR2 as FQNEAQ (reference sequence). Between the trimmed V and J ends, which lost 3 bases and 4 bases, there was a span of 13 bases. This CDR3 reads CASSFSQSTYEQYF. CDR3 DNA sequence: TGTGCCAGCAGCTTTTCACAGTCCACTTACGAGCAGTACTTC.

CDR3 protein: CAISESLARGGGEQFF. CDR3 nucleotides: TGTGCCATCAGTGAGTCTCTCGCGCGGGGGGGCGGTGAGCAGTTCTTC. This sequence joins TRBV10-3 and TRBJ2-1; TRBD2 matches 9 bases. The CDR3 runs to 16 residues. In germline, CDR1 is ENHRY, CDR2 SYGVKD. The ends lost 0 bases at V and 9 bases at J; junction bases unmatched: 9.

This clonotype was seen a few times. The chain joins TRBV7-2 to TRBJ2-1; weak D call: TRBD1 (5 bases). The CDR3 length is 13 residues. V shed 6 bases and J shed 7 bases, with 13 bases lying between them. CDR1 is SGHTA and CDR2 is FQGNSA in the germline V gene. Written as DNA, the CDR3 is TGTGCCAGCAGGCGCAGGGATCCGAATGAGCAGTTCTTC. It encodes CASRRRDPNEQFF.

This clonotype came up a few times. This chain links TRBV7-2 with TRBJ1-2; 7 bases map to TRBD1. Germline assignment: CDR1 SGHTA and CDR2 FQGNSA. This CDR3 comprises 14 residues. Trimming at V came to 3 bases and at J to 3 bases, leaving 4 bases not matched to a gene. The CDR3 sequence is CASSFRTGHYGYTF. CDR3 bases: TGTGCCAGCAGCTTCAGGACAGGACACTATGGCTACACCTTC. The entire variable domain, with the rest obtained from reference TRBV7-2 and TRBJ1-2, is as follows: GAGVSQSPSNKVTEKGKDVELRCDPISGHTALYWYRQSLGQGLEFLIYFQGNSAPDKSGLPSDRFSAERTGGSVSTLTIQRTQQEDSAVYLCASSFRTGHYGYTFGSGTRLTVV.

This clonotype has just a few counts. The chain links TRBV29-1 to TRBJ2-1; 9 nucleotides agree with TRBD2. The CDR3 contains 15 residues. V shed 6 bases and J 1 base; nucleotides not matched to a gene: 7. Germline values: CDR1 SQVTM, CDR2 ANQGSEA. Here the CDR3 reads CSVDQGLASYNEQFF. As DNA, the CDR3 is TGCAGCGTCGATCAGGGACTAGCTTCCTACAATGAGCAGTTCTTC.

A few counts support this clonotype. The rearrangement uses TRBV12-3 or TRBV12-4 and TRBJ2-7, with D hard to call. V lost 5 bases to trimming and J lost 3 bases, with 11 bases between them. The CDR3 runs to 13 residues. CDR3 sequence reads: CASSPRTVYEQYF. The CDR3 DNA follows: TGTGCCAGCAGTCCAAGGACCGTCTACGAGCAGTACTTC.

This clonotype was observed a handful of times. The rearrangement joins TRBV29-1 to TRBJ2-1; a possible D gene is TRBD2 (6 bases). CDR3 size: 11 residues. V was pared by 6 bases and J by 15 bases, with 18 bases between. Per the germline V gene, CDR1 is SQVTM and CDR2 is ANQGSEA. CDR3 sequence reads: CSVRGRELSFF. DNA of the CDR3: TGCAGCGTCCGAGGACGGGAGCTTTCGTTCTTC.

This clonotype was picked up a small number of times. CDR3 sequence: CASSAEPRDQPQHF. The CDR3 nucleotides are TGTGCCAGCAGCGCCGAACCCAGGGATCAGCCCCAGCATTTT. The chain links TRBV9 to TRBJ1-5, with D possibly being TRBD1 (5 bases). The CDR3 is made up of 14 amino acids. Germline CDR1 reads SGDLS; CDR2 reads YYNGEE. Trimming cost V 3 bases and J 5 bases, with 12 bases left between them. The full variable domain, completed using reference TRBV9 and TRBJ1-5, is DSGVTQTPKHLITATGQRVTLRCSPRSGDLSVYWYQQSLDQGLQFLIQYYNGEERAKGNILERFSAQQFPDLHSELNLSSLELGDSALYFCASSAEPRDQPQHFGDGTRLSIL.

This clonotype was observed many times. The chain links TRBV20-1 to TRBJ2-3; TRBD2 matches 10 bases. V shed 5 bases, J shed 2 bases, and the junction held 4 bases outside the gene matches. The CDR3 contains 14 residues. The germline V gene encodes CDR1 DFQATT and CDR2 SNEGSKA (reference sequence). CDR3 amino acids: CSAGTSGDTDTQYF. The CDR3 bases are TGCAGTGCTGGAACTAGCGGGGACACAGATACGCAGTATTTT.

This clonotype came up a few times. The rearrangement joins TRBV3-1 to TRBJ1-5; D call uncertain. The CDR3 is 19 residues long. The germline gives CDR1 LGHDT, CDR2 YNNKEL (reference sequence). The V gene lost 4 bases and the J gene lost 0 bases, with 22 bases spanning the gap. For the CDR3, the DNA is TGTGCCAGCAGCCCGTGGAGAAAGGCCGGATTCAATAGCAATCAGCCCCAGCATTTT. Residues: CASSPWRKAGFNSNQPQHF.

This clonotype appeared many times. The gene calls are TRBV5-1 and TRBJ2-3, with a tentative D call TRBD2 (7 bases). CDR3 length: 17 amino acids. The V end was cut by 0 bases, the J end by 5 bases, with 19 bases between. Germline V gives CDR1 SGHRS, CDR2 YFSETQ. The CDR3 nucleotides are TGCGCCAGCAGCTTGGGAGTCTGGGCGGGGGCCGGAGATACGCAGTATTTT. It translates to CASSLGVWAGAGDTQYF.

In this sample, this clonotype turned up many times. This chain joins TRBV7-9 and TRBJ2-3, with 8 bases identical to TRBD1. Germline CDR1 reads SEHNR; CDR2 reads FQNEAQ (reference sequence). The CDR3 spans 14 residues. Trimming took 3 bases from V and 4 from J; bases not matched to a gene: 3. CDR3 DNA: TGTGCCAGCAGCTTGGACAGGGCCCCAGATACGCAGTATTTT. It yields the protein CASSLDRAPDTQYF.

This clonotype was observed a handful of times. This chain links TRBV11-3 with TRBJ2-2, with TRBD1 identical over 7 bases. After removal of 5 bases from V and 3 bases from J, the junction contained 6 bases not matched to a gene. The CDR3 runs to 15 residues. CDR1 SGHNT and CDR2 YENEEA come from the germline V gene. The CDR3 sequence: CASSPQGQHTGELFF. The CDR3 DNA reads as TGTGCCAGCAGCCCCCAGGGACAGCACACCGGGGAGCTGTTTTTT.

There are a few counts of this clonotype. The gene calls are TRBV6-1 and TRBJ2-1; 15 bases match TRBD2. Trimming cost V 7 bases and J 4 bases; bases outside gene matches: 8. This CDR3 region has 17 residues. Per germline, CDR1 MNHNS and CDR2 SASEGT. The CDR3 DNA sequence: TGTGCCAGCACCGGACTAGCGGGAGGGACGGGATACAATGAGCAGTTCTTC. Protein sequence: CASTGLAGGTGYNEQFF.

Notes on this clonotype: Given a much more abundant clone one base away, this may be a read error. The chain is built from TRBV5-1 and TRBJ2-5; the match to TRBD2 covers 14 bases. The CDR3 runs 16 residues. Germline CDR1 is SGHRS and CDR2 is YFSETQ. DNA for the CDR3: TGCGCCAGCAGCCGCGGACTAGCGGGAGGACAAGCGACCCAGTACTTC. It translates to CASSRGLAGGQATQYF.

This clonotype was detected only a few times. This chain links TRBV9 with TRBJ1-1; D unresolved. The CDR3 consists of 14 residues. Trimming cost V 0 bases and J 0 bases, with 6 bases left between them. Germline V gives CDR1 SGDLS, CDR2 YYNGEE. DNA of the CDR3: TGTGCCAGCAGCGTAGTAGCCATGAACACTGAAGCTTTCTTT. Amino acids: CASSVVAMNTEAFF.